This TCR beta chain was documented in a study of T-cell memory formation after mild COVID-19. Points from the study as a whole: The study found balanced CD4/CD8 in clones contracting day 15 to 85 and a CD4+ lean in later expanders. Some clones that responded turned up in pre-infection memory, which suggests that cross-reactive memory joined in.

This CDR3 has 18 amino acids. CDR1 is DFQATT and CDR2 is SNEGSKA in the germline V gene (reference sequence). Trimming stripped 2 bases from V and 2 bases from J, with 23 bases between. Notes on this clonotype: Its antigen remains unidentified.

TCRdb processed the 5' RACE reads anew with MiXCR; each CDR3 protein has one entry. The top ten hold about a third of the sample, which has tens of thousands of distinct CDR3 sequences, roughly a sixth seen once. The V gene is TRBV20-1, the J gene TRBJ2-3, with D tentatively TRBD2 (6 bases). The material sequenced was PBMCs or a T cell subset sorted from them (not recorded which). The sequence was collected from an adult woman who had mild COVID-19 (a few samples of this study predate the infection). Cell type and time point are not known. CDR3 region: CSARSPGTHLGPTDTQYF. The CDR3, as DNA: TGCAGTGCTAGATCTCCCGGGACTCACCTTGGGCCCACAGATACGCAGTATTTT.